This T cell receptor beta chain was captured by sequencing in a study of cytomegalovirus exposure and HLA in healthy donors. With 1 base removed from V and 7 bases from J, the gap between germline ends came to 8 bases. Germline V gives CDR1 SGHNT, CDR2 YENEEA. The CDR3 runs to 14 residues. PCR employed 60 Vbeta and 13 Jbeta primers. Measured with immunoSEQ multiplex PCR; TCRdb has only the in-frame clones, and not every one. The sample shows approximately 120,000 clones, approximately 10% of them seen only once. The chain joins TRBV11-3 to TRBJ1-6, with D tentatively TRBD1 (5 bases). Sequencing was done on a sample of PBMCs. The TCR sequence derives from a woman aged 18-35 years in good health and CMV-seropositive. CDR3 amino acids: CASSLGGANSPLHF. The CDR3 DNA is TGTGCCAGCAGCTTAGGGGGCGCGAATTCACCCCTCCACTTT.